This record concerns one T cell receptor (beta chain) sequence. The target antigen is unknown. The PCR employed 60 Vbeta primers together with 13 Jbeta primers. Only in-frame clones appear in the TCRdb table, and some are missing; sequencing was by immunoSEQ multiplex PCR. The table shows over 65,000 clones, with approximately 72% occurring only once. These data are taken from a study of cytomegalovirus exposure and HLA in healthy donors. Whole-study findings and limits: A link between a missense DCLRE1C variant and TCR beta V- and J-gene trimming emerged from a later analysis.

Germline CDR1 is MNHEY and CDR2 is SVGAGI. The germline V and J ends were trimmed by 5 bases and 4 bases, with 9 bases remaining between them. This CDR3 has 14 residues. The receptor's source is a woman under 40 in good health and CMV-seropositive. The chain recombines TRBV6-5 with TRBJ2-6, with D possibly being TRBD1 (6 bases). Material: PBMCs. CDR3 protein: CASSPQGGANVLTF. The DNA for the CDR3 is TGTGCCAGCAGTCCCCAGGGGGGGGCCAACGTCCTGACTTTC.